The rows below give T cell receptor beta chains drawn from one sample of a study of regulatory T cells in long-lasting Graves disease. From the multiplex PCR reads, TCRdb called clonotypes with MiXCR, one entry per CDR3 protein. The sample gives 200,000 to 250,000 distinct CDR3 sequences, around 20% of which show up once; about 14% is in the top ten. This sample comprised peripheral blood mononuclear cells (PBMCs), obtained at new diagnosis, from a patient treated with antithyroid drugs. Receptor source: a female donor with Graves disease. Each CDR3 is given with its conserved first and last residue. The D gene is left open where the match is weak. Size tells how often a clone was seen (once, few, many) or the class of an expanded clone, and some rows leave it out.

abundance,j_gene,d_gene,v_gene,len,CDR3nt,CDR3aa
few,TRBJ2-1,.,TRBV10-2,13,TGCGCCTGCAGGGGGGGTGGGTACAATGAGCAGTTCTTC,CACRGGGYNEQFF
once,TRBJ2-1,TRBD1,TRBV20-1,17,TGCAGTGCCTCCGGGGGACAGGGGTCTAGAAGCTACAATGAGCAGTTCTTC,CSASGGQGSRSYNEQFF
many,TRBJ2-3,.,TRBV19,14,TGTGCCAGTAGTATTGTTGGGAACACAGATACGCAGTATTTT,CASSIVGNTDTQYF
many,TRBJ1-4,.,TRBV28,16,TGTGCCAGCAGTTTATACTTCCAGGGAACCGGGGAAAAACTGTTTTTT,CASSLYFQGTGEKLFF
.,TRBJ2-5,.,TRBV15,15,TGTGCCACCAGCAGAGCGGGCCTAGTAGGAGAGACCCAGTACTTC,CATSRAGLVGETQYF
many,TRBJ2-7,.,TRBV14,12,TGTGCCAGCAGCCACAGCTCCTACGAGCAGTACTTC,CASSHSSYEQYF
few,TRBJ1-1,.,TRBV5-4,13,TGTGCCAGCAGCTGGAACCTAAACACTGAAGCTTTCTTT,CASSWNLNTEAFF
many,TRBJ1-1,.,TRBV6-1,13,TGTGCCAGCAGTGAAGCTGGAGACACTGAAGCTTTCTTT,CASSEAGDTEAFF
few,TRBJ2-4,TRBD2,TRBV18,15,TGTGCCAGCTCACGAGTAGCGGGGCAAAACAACATTCAGTACTTC,CASSRVAGQNNIQYF
many,TRBJ2-7,TRBD2,TRBV29-1,12,TGCAGCGTTCGCCTAGCGGGGGGCGAGCAGTACTTC,CSVRLAGGEQYF
many,TRBJ1-1,.,TRBV20-1,12,TGCAGTGCAGAGGGTCAGCTTAACGTGGCTTTCTTT,CSAEGQLNVAFF
many,TRBJ2-7,.,TRBV10-3,13,TGTGCCATCAGTCCCAGGAATATGAACGAGCAGTACTTC,CAISPRNMNEQYF
many,TRBJ1-1,.,TRBV7-2,13,TGTGCCAGCAGCCGTAATATGAACACTGAAGCTTTCTTT,CASSRNMNTEAFF
many,TRBJ2-5,.,TRBV14,14,TGTGCCAGCAGCCACCTTGGACTCAGGGAGACCCAGTACTTC,CASSHLGLRETQYF
many,TRBJ2-3,.,TRBV28,15,TGTGCCAGCACCACGGTGGTACCGAGCGGAGATACGCAGTATTTT,CASTTVVPSGDTQYF